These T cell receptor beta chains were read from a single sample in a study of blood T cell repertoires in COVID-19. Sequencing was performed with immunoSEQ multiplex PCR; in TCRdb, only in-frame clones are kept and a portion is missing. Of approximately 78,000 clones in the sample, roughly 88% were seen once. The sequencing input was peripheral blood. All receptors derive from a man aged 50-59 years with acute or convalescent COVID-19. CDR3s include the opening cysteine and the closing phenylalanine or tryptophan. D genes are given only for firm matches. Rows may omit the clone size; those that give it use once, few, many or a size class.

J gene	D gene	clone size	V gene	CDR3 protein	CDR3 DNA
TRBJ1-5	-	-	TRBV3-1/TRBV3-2	CASSQGVGDGQPQHF	TGTGCCAGCAGCCAAGGGGTAGGGGATGGTCAGCCCCAGCATTTT
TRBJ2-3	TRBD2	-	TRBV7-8	CASSLGPSGGTDTQYF	TGTGCCAGCAGCTTAGGGCCTAGCGGGGGCACAGATACGCAGTATTTT
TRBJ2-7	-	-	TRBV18	CASSPAGSYEQYF	TGTGCCAGCTCACCGGCCGGGTCCTACGAGCAGTACTTC
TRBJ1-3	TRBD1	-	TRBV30	CAWSGEGAFGNTIYF	TGTGCCTGGAGTGGCGAGGGGGCCTTTGGAAACACCATATATTTT
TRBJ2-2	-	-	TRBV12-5	CASGLDRVNTGELFF	TGTGCTAGTGGTTTGGACAGGGTAAACACCGGGGAGCTGTTTTTT
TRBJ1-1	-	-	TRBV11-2	CASSFGTTNTEAFF	TGTGCCAGCAGCTTCGGGACAACAAACACTGAAGCTTTCTTT
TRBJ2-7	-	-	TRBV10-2	CASRPGGSYEQYF	TGCGCCAGCAGGCCTGGAGGTTCCTACGAGCAGTACTTC
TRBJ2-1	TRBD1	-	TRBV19	CASRPGTGSDNEQFF	TGTGCCAGTAGACCCGGGACAGGGTCTGACAATGAGCAGTTCTTC
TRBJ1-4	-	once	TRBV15	CATSRERSRGEKLFF	TGTGCCACCAGCAGAGAGAGGTCCCGGGGTGAAAAACTGTTTTTT
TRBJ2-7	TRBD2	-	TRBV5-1	CASSSLASGGSYEQYF	TGCGCCAGCAGCTCCTTGGCTAGCGGGGGCTCCTACGAGCAGTACTTC
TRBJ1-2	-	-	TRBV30	CAWNRDTYNYGYTF	TGTGCCTGGAACCGGGACACTTATAACTATGGCTACACCTTC
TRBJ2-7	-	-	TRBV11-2	CASSAGTLSYEQYF	TGTGCCAGCAGCGCCGGGACACTGTCCTACGAGCAGTACTTC
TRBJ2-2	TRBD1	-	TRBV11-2	CASSLVGQGPGELFF	TGTGCCAGCAGCTTAGTCGGACAGGGACCCGGGGAGCTGTTTTTT
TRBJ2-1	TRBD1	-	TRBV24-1	CATSETGTGVNEQFF	TGTGCCACCAGTGAGACCGGGACAGGGGTCAATGAGCAGTTCTTC
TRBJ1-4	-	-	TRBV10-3	CAIWGGGLNEKLFF	TGTGCCATCTGGGGGGGCGGGTTAAACGAAAAACTGTTTTTT
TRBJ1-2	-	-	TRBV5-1	CASSLAASANYGYTF	TGCGCCAGCAGCTTGGCCGCTTCGGCTAACTATGGCTACACCTTC
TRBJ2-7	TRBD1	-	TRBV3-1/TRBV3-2	CASSQAGQDEQYF	TGTGCCAGCAGCCAAGCCGGACAGGACGAGCAGTACTTC
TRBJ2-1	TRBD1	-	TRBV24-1	CATSMVGWDRLFF	TGTGCCACCAGTATGGTGGGTTGGGACAGATTGTTCTTC
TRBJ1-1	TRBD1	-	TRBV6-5	CASSYTQGNFLEAFF	TGTGCCAGCAGTTATACACAGGGGAATTTTCTTGAAGCTTTCTTT
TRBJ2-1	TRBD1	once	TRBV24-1	CATSDRTGHYNEQFF	TGTGCCACCAGTGACCGGACAGGGCACTACAATGAGCAGTTCTTC
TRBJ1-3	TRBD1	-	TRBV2	CASSSQGARGNTIYF	TGTGCCAGCAGTTCCCAGGGGGCGCGTGGAAACACCATATATTTT
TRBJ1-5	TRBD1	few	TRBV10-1	CASSDAGTGGAQPQHF	TGCGCCAGCAGTGATGCCGGGACAGGGGGCGCCCAGCCCCAGCATTTT
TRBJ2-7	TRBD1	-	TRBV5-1	CASSQPGQGANEQYF	TGCGCCAGCAGCCAACCCGGACAGGGGGCTAACGAGCAGTACTTC
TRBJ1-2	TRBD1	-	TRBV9	CASSGWTGPGYTF	TGTGCCAGCAGCGGGTGGACAGGCCCGGGCTACACCTTC